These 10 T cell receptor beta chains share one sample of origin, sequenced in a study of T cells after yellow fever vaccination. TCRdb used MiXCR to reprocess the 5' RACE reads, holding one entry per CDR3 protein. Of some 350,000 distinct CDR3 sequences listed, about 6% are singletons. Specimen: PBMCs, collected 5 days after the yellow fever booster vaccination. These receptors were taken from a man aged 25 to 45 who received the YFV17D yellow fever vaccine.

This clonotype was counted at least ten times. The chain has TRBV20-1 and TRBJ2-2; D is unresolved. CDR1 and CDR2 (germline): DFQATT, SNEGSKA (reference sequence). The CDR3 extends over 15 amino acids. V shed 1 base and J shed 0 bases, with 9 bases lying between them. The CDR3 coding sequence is TGCAGTGCTAGAGCGGACGCGGCGAACACCGGGGAGCTGTTTTTT. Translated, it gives CSARADAANTGELFF.

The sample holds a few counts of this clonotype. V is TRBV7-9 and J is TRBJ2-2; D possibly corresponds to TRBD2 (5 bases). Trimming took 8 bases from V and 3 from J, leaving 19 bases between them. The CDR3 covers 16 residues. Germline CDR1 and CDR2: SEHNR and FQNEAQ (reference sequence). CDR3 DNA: TGTGCCAGCGGTCCACGGACTGAAACCTACACCGGGGAGCTGTTTTTT. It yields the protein CASGPRTETYTGELFF. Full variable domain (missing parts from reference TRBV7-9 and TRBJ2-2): DTGVSQNPRHKITKRGQNVTFRCDPISEHNRLYWYRQTLGQGPEFLTYFQNEAQLEKSRLLSDRFSAERPKGSFSTLEIQRTEQGDSAMYLCASGPRTETYTGELFFGEGSRLTVL.

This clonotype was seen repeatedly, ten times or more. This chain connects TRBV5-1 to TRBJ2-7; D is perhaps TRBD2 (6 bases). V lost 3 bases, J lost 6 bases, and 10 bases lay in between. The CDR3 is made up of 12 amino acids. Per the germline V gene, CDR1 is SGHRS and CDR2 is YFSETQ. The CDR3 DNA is TGCGCCAGCAGCTCCCTGGAGGGCGAGCAGTACTTC. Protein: CASSSLEGEQYF.

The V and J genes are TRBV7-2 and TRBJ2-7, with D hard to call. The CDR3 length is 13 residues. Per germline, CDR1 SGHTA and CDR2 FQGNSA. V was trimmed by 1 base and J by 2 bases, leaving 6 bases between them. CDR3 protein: CASSLGVAYEQYF. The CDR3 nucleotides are TGTGCCAGCAGCTTAGGCGTGGCCTACGAGCAGTACTTC.

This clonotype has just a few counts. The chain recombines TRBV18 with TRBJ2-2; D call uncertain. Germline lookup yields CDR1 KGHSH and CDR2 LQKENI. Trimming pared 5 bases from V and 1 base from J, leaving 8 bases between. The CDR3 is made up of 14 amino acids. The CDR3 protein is CASSSRQNTGELFF. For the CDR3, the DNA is TGTGCCAGCTCATCGAGACAGAACACCGGGGAGCTGTTTTTT.

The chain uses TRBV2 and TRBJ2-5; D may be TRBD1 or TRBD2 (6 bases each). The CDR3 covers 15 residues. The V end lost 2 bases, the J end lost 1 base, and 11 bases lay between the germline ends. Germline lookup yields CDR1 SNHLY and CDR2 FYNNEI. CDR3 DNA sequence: TGTGCCAGCAGTGAATCCGGGGGCTTCCAAGAGACCCAGTACTTC. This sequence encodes CASSESGGFQETQYF.

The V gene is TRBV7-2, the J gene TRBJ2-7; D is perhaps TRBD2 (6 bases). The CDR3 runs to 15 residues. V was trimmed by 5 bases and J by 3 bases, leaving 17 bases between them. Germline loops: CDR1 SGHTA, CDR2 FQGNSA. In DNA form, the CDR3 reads TGTGCCAGCAGCCAAACCGGGACTTCACACTACGAGCAGTACTTC. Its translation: CASSQTGTSHYEQYF.

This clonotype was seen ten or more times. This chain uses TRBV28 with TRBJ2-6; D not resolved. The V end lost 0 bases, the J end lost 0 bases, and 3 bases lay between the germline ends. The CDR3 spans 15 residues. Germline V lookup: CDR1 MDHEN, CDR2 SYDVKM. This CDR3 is CASSLWGSGANVLTF. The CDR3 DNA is TGTGCCAGCAGTTTATGGGGCTCTGGGGCCAACGTCCTGACTTTC.

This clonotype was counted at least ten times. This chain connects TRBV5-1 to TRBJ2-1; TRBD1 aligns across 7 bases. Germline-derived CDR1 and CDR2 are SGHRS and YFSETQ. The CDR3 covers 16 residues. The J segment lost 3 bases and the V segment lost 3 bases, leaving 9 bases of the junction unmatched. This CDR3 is CASSSPRTGGYNEQFF. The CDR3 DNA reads TGCGCCAGCAGCTCCCCAAGGACAGGAGGCTACAATGAGCAGTTCTTC.

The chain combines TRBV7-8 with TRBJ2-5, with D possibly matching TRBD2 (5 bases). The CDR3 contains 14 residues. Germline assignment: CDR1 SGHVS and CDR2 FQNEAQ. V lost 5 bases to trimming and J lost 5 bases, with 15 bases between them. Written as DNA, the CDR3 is TGTGCCAGCAGCCCCTCCCGGGGAAGGGAGACCCAGTACTTC. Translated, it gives CASSPSRGRETQYF.